Below are 5 T cell receptor beta chains sequenced from a single sample in a study of glioma-infiltrating T cells after dendritic cell vaccination. The data were produced by immunoSEQ multiplex PCR, yet TCRdb's version contains in-frame clones alone and is incomplete. Among approximately 48,000 clones listed, about 89% were seen once. Sample time point: after dendritic cell vaccination, including at tumor progression/relapse. The sample was blood, taken after dendritic cell vaccination. The receptor source for this set is a human donor with glioblastoma.

The chain employs TRBV27 and TRBJ1-3, with 7 bases matching TRBD1. Losses at the gene ends were 5 bases for V and 2 bases for J; bases not matched to a gene: 9. This CDR3 is 16 amino acids long. Germline CDR1 is MNHEY and CDR2 is SMNVEV (reference sequence). The CDR3, as DNA: TGTGCCAGCAGTCCTATGGACAGGTCTCCTGGAAACACCATATATTTT. This sequence encodes CASSPMDRSPGNTIYF.

This chain links TRBV29-1 with TRBJ2-1, with TRBD2 matching 7 bases. The length of the CDR3 is 14 residues. The V segment lost 6 bases and the J segment 8 bases; nucleotides outside the gene matches: 13. Per the germline V gene, CDR1 is SQVTM and CDR2 is ANQGSEA. The CDR3 spells CSVLPWTSQDEQFF. For the CDR3, the DNA is TGCAGCGTCCTACCCTGGACTAGTCAGGATGAGCAGTTCTTC.

The J gene is TRBJ2-2, the V gene TRBV7-2; D remains unclear. The CDR3 consists of 14 residues. Germline CDR1 is SGHTA and CDR2 is FQGNSA. The V gene lost 7 bases and the J gene lost 1 base, with 10 bases spanning the gap. CDR3 protein: CASNEAQNTGELFF. The DNA for the CDR3 is TGTGCCAGCAACGAGGCCCAGAACACCGGGGAGCTGTTTTTT.

The chain uses TRBV19 and TRBJ2-4, with 7 bases that match TRBD1. J gave up 1 base and V 5 bases, and 5 bases lay outside the gene matches. Germline V gene lookup returns CDR1 LNHDA and CDR2 SQIVND (reference sequence). The CDR3 is made up of 15 amino acids. The CDR3 region is CASSQQGWAKNIQYF. Written as DNA, the CDR3 is TGTGCCAGTAGTCAACAGGGGTGGGCCAAAAACATTCAGTACTTC.

The chain is built from TRBV18 and TRBJ1-2; D may be TRBD1 (6 bases). V lost 2 bases and J 3 bases, leaving 10 bases between the germline ends. The CDR3 is made up of 14 amino acids. In germline, CDR1 is KGHSH, CDR2 LQKENI. CDR3 amino acids: CASSPSGEYYGYTF. DNA of the CDR3: TGTGCCAGCTCACCATCAGGGGAGTACTATGGCTACACCTTC.